This TCR beta chain stems from a study of regulatory T cells in long-lasting Graves disease. Sequencing libraries for TCR beta were prepared with iRepertoire HTBI primers and Arm-PCR of CDR3 regions. TCRdb used MiXCR to reprocess the multiplex PCR reads, holding one entry per CDR3 protein. Here the sample spans around 450,000 distinct CDR3 sequences, roughly 21% being singletons. The sample's time point: persistent/refractory GD, antithyroid drugs over 5 years with positive TRAb. TCR sequences were obtained from RNA taken from PBMCs. This clonotype was detected only a few times. Its antigen is unidentified. CDR1 and CDR2 (germline): SGHTA, FQGNSA. This CDR3 is built from 17 residues. V lost 3 bases, J lost 5 bases, and 17 bases lay in between. Study outcomes and limitations: Peripheral blood alone, not thyroid tissue, underwent study. Persistent-disease Graves' patients showed less TCR diversity than new cases. Among persistent patients, a larger number of public clonotypes were shared (about 3,000) than among newly diagnosed patients (about 970). Persistent disease samples used TRBV28, TRBJ1-2 and TRBJ2-5 preferentially.

This specimen consisted of peripheral blood mononuclear cells (PBMCs), obtained when the disease was refractory, from a patient treated with antithyroid drugs. This rearrangement joins TRBV7-2 to TRBJ1-6, with a possible D match to TRBD1 (6 bases). This TCR came from a female donor with Graves disease. The CDR3 DNA is TGTGCCAGCAGCTTCTTAGGGGGGGGGGGAGATAATTCACCCCTCCACTTT. It codes for CASSFLGGGGDNSPLHF.